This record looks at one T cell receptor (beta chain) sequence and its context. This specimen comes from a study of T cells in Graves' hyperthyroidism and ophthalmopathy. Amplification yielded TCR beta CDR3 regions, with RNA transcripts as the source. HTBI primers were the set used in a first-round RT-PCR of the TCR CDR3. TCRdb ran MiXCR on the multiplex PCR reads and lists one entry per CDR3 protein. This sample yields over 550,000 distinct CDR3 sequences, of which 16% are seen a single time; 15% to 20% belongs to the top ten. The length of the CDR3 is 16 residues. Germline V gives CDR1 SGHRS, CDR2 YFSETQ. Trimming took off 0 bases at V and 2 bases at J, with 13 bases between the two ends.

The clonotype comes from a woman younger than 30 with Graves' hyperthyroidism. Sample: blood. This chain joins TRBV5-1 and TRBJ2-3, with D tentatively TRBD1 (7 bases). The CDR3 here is CASSLDGGGFTDTQYF. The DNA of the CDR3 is TGCGCCAGCAGCTTGGATGGAGGGGGCTTCACAGATACGCAGTATTTT.